This entry lists 5 T cell receptor beta chains sequenced from one sample in a study of cytomegalovirus exposure and HLA in healthy donors. The PCR ran on 60 Vbeta and 13 Jbeta primers. The method was immunoSEQ multiplex PCR; TCRdb's version includes in-frame clones alone and lacks a portion of them. The table shows around 120,000 clones, with about four fifths occurring only once. Sequencing used PBMCs. The receptors were sampled from a female donor in good health and CMV-seropositive.

The V call is TRBV19, the J call TRBJ1-3; D unclear. Germline lookup yields CDR1 LNHDA and CDR2 SQIVND (reference sequence). The CDR3 runs 16 residues. V lost 4 bases to trimming and J lost 0 bases, with 13 bases between them. The CDR3 DNA is TGTGCCAGTAGTACTCGAGCGACCGACTCTGGAAACACCATATATTTT. Its translation: CASSTRATDSGNTIYF.

The genes are TRBV14 and TRBJ1-2; 8 bases match TRBD1. Germline V gene lookup returns CDR1 SGHDN and CDR2 FVKESK. This CDR3 has 13 amino acids. The V and J ends lost 6 bases and 5 bases, in that order; junction bases with no gene match: 5. This chain's CDR3 is CASSRDRSYGYTF. The CDR3 DNA reads as TGTGCCAGCAGTCGGGACAGGAGTTATGGCTACACCTTC.

V and J are TRBV9 and TRBJ1-2; the D gene is possibly TRBD1 (5 bases). The CDR3 covers 13 residues. CDR1 is SGDLS and CDR2 is YYNGEE in the germline V gene. Deletions cut 2 bases from V and 8 bases from J, with 13 bases between. CDR3 amino acids: CASSVGGAEGYTF. The CDR3 DNA reads TGTGCCAGCAGCGTGGGCGGGGCGGAAGGCTACACCTTC.

V is TRBV30 and J is TRBJ1-1; D is uncertain. Germline V CDR1 and CDR2: GTSNPN, SVGIG (reference sequence). The CDR3 spans 14 residues. The V end was cut by 0 bases, the J end by 1 base, with 9 bases between. For the CDR3, the DNA is TGTGCCTGGAGTGTACCCACTCCGAACACTGAAGCTTTCTTT. Protein: CAWSVPTPNTEAFF.

The chain's CDR3 is CASSITGGGTYGYTF. CDR3 sequence (DNA): TGTGCCAGCAGCATAACAGGGGGTGGAACTTATGGCTACACCTTC. The rearrangement joins TRBV7-9 to TRBJ1-2; 8 positions agree with TRBD1. Germline CDR1 reads SEHNR; CDR2 reads FQNEAQ (reference sequence). V lost 5 bases and J lost 5; bases outside the gene matches: 10. The CDR3 is 15 residues long.